The 31 T cell receptor beta chains below were found in one sample sequenced in a study of shared clonotypes between healthy human individuals. Libraries were prepared by immunoSEQ multiplex PCR; TCRdb keeps only in-frame clonotypes and omits some of them. The sample includes under 600,000 clones, about 96% of them seen just once. The sequenced material came from naive CD4+ T cells sorted from blood. Subset denoted: CD45RA+ positively selected. The receptor source for this set is a woman in her twenties or thirties in good health.

V is TRBV12-5 and J is TRBJ2-7; D uncertain. V was clipped by 5 bases and J by 7 bases, with 12 bases between them. The CDR3 covers 12 residues. CDR1 is LGHNT and CDR2 is FRNRAP in the germline V gene. In nucleotides, the CDR3 is TGTGCTAGTGGTCCCTCCACGGAAGAGCAGTACTTC. Its protein product is CASGPSTEEQYF.

V usage is TRBV28 and J usage is TRBJ1-4; D unclear. The germline V and J ends were trimmed by 4 bases and 7 bases, with 7 bases remaining between them. This CDR3 has 12 residues. Germline assignment: CDR1 MDHEN and CDR2 SYDVKM. The DNA of the CDR3 is TGTGCCAGCAGTTCGCGGGGTGAAAAACTGTTTTTT. Translation gives CASSSRGEKLFF.

This chain uses TRBV27 with TRBJ2-3; no firm D call. CDR3 size: 19 residues. The ends were cut back, 1 base at V and 0 bases at J, with 20 bases in the middle. The germline V gene has CDR1 MNHEY and CDR2 SMNVEV (reference sequence). The CDR3 loop is CASSLFPPRLGSSTDTQYF. CDR3 in DNA: TGTGCCAGCAGTTTATTCCCTCCTCGACTCGGATCTAGCACAGATACGCAGTATTTT.

V gene TRBV27 combines with J gene TRBJ1-4; D gene uncertain. Germline-derived CDR1 and CDR2 are MNHEY and SMNVEV (reference sequence). Deletions cut 3 bases from V and 0 bases from J, with 14 bases between. CDR3 length: 17 residues. The CDR3 sequence is CASSLEAGRTTNEKLFF. CDR3 bases: TGTGCCAGCAGTTTGGAGGCAGGACGTACAACTAATGAAAAACTGTTTTTT.

A single count supports this clone. This chain connects TRBV5-1 to TRBJ1-2; D is perhaps TRBD1 (6 bases). The CDR3 extends over 17 amino acids. The germline gives CDR1 SGHRS, CDR2 YFSETQ. V was clipped by 2 bases and J by 2 bases, with 19 bases between them. The DNA for the CDR3 is TGCGCCAGCAGCTTCCAGATAGGGGGAGACCTAAACTATGGCTACACCTTC. Encoded protein: CASSFQIGGDLNYGYTF.

The rearrangement links TRBV2 to TRBJ2-2; either TRBD1 or TRBD2 may fit D (5 bases each). This CDR3 region has 16 residues. Germline lookup yields CDR1 SNHLY and CDR2 FYNNEI. The V and J ends lost 7 bases and 3 bases respectively, with 18 bases between them. The CDR3 protein is CASILDGALDTGELFF. Written as DNA, the CDR3 is TGTGCCAGCATCCTGGACGGGGCATTAGACACCGGGGAGCTGTTTTTT.

The V gene is TRBV18, the J gene TRBJ1-2; D perhaps matches TRBD1 (6 bases). The CDR3 covers 18 residues. Trimming took off 2 bases at V and 1 base at J, with 20 bases between the two ends. Germline V lookup: CDR1 KGHSH, CDR2 LQKENI. CDR3 nucleotide sequence: TGTGCCAGCTCACCATTACCGGGACAAAAGACTTATAACTATGGCTACACCTTC. Translated: CASSPLPGQKTYNYGYTF.

This sequence joins TRBV19 and TRBJ1-1; a possible D gene is TRBD1 (6 bases). The CDR3 is 14 amino acids. Trimming took 6 bases from V and 7 from J, leaving 18 bases between them. In germline, CDR1 is LNHDA, CDR2 SQIVND (reference sequence). The CDR3 reads CASRTHELDSEAFF. The CDR3 DNA reads as TGTGCCAGTAGGACCCACGAATTGGACAGTGAAGCTTTCTTT.

This sequence joins TRBV27 and TRBJ2-5; weak D call: TRBD1 (5 bases). Trimming removed 7 bases from V and 11 bases from J, with 20 bases in between. The CDR3 has 13 amino acids. The germline V gene encodes CDR1 MNHEY and CDR2 SMNVEV (reference sequence). DNA for the CDR3: TGTGCCAGCACATCGTCCACAGGCCCAGAGCAGTACTTC. The encoded protein is CASTSSTGPEQYF.

The chain uses TRBV11-2 and TRBJ2-2, with D maybe TRBD2 (5 bases). The CDR3 loop spans 16 amino acids. The germline V and J ends were trimmed by 5 bases and 4 bases, with 17 bases remaining between them. The germline V gene encodes CDR1 SGHAT and CDR2 FQNNGV. The CDR3 DNA follows: TGTGCCAGCAGCGCCCTCTTGGGAACTAGCACCGGGGAGCTGTTTTTT. Encoded protein: CASSALLGTSTGELFF.

V usage is TRBV2 and J usage is TRBJ1-3; D call uncertain. CDR3 length: 13 amino acids. V was trimmed by 5 bases and J by 0 bases, leaving 5 bases between them. CDR1 SNHLY and CDR2 FYNNEI come from the germline V gene. CDR3 coding DNA: TGTGCCAGCAGTAGCACCTCTGGAAACACCATATATTTT. Translating gives CASSSTSGNTIYF.

The chain recombines TRBV5-1 with TRBJ2-2; 7 bases align to TRBD2. Germline V CDR1 and CDR2: SGHRS, YFSETQ. This CDR3 has 14 amino acids. Trimming cost V 5 bases and J 7 bases; bases outside gene matches: 8. In DNA form, the CDR3 reads TGCGCCAGCAGACTAGCGTCCCAGGACGGGGAGCTGTTTTTT. This sequence encodes CASRLASQDGELFF.

The rearrangement joins TRBV7-2 to TRBJ1-2, with D possibly matching TRBD1 (5 bases). The CDR3 runs to 13 residues. The germline CDR1 and CDR2 sequences are SGHTA and FQGNSA. The V and J ends lost 8 bases and 4 bases respectively, with 14 bases between them. CDR3 bases: TGTGCCAGCTCCCGTGGAGGGGCCTATGGCTACACCTTC. Translated, it gives CASSRGGAYGYTF.

The chain employs TRBV10-3 and TRBJ1-2; no clear D gene. The length of the CDR3 is 15 residues. Deletions cut 0 bases from V and 4 bases from J, with 12 bases between. Germline V gene data show CDR1 as ENHRY and CDR2 as SYGVKD. The CDR3 DNA sequence: TGTGCCATCAGTGAGTCGACACGAGTCTCCTATGGCTACACCTTC. Protein: CAISESTRVSYGYTF.

The genes are TRBV30 and TRBJ2-7; 7 bases map to TRBD1. Germline values: CDR1 GTSNPN, CDR2 SVGIG (reference sequence). J was trimmed by 5 bases and V by 1 base; bases with no gene match: 17. This CDR3 has 17 amino acids. As DNA, the CDR3 is TGTGCCTGGAGTGCCTGGACGGGGTACAGGGGATCCCACGAGCAGTACTTC. This sequence encodes CAWSAWTGYRGSHEQYF.

The chain uses TRBV27 and TRBJ2-1; the D is unclear. The CDR3 has 13 amino acids. Germline V gene data show CDR1 as MNHEY and CDR2 as SMNVEV (reference sequence). The ends were cut back, 4 bases at V and 9 bases at J, with 13 bases in the middle. CDR3 sequence: CASSSPLGIEQFF. The CDR3 bases are TGTGCCAGCAGTTCTCCCCTAGGGATTGAGCAGTTCTTC.

V gene TRBV28 combines with J gene TRBJ2-3; a weak D match, TRBD2 (5 bases). Germline CDR1 is MDHEN and CDR2 is SYDVKM. V was pared by 4 bases and J by 5 bases, with 16 bases between. The CDR3 loop spans 15 amino acids. This CDR3 is CASSSGGEGLDTQYF. The CDR3 nucleotides read TGTGCCAGCAGTTCAGGAGGAGAAGGCTTAGATACGCAGTATTTT. Full variable domain (remainder filled in from reference TRBV28 and TRBJ2-3): DVKVTQSSRYLVKRTGEKVFLECVQDMDHENMFWYRQDPGLGLRLIYFSYDVKMKEKGDIPEGYSVSREKKERFSLILESASTNQTSMYLCASSSGGEGLDTQYFGPGTRLTVL.

This clone was detected only once. This chain connects TRBV29-1 to TRBJ2-1; weak D call: TRBD1 (5 bases). The V end was cut by 0 bases, the J end by 12 bases, with 9 bases between. The CDR3 consists of 11 residues. Per the germline V gene, CDR1 is SQVTM and CDR2 is ANQGSEA. CDR3: CSVEEQVSQFF. CDR3 DNA sequence: TGCAGCGTTGAAGAACAGGTCTCGCAGTTCTTC.

This chain uses TRBV15 with TRBJ2-7; tentatively, D is TRBD1 or TRBD2 (6 bases each). The CDR3 length is 16 residues. V was cut by 5 bases and J by 0 bases, with 17 bases left in between. The germline gives CDR1 LNHNV, CDR2 YYDKDF (reference sequence). CDR3 nucleotide sequence: TGTGCCACCAGCTCAGGTGGGGGGCAGGGCTCCTACGAGCAGTACTTC. This codes for CATSSGGGQGSYEQYF.

The V call is TRBV9, the J call TRBJ2-1; D possibly matches TRBD1 or TRBD2 (5 bases each). CDR1 and CDR2 (germline): SGDLS, YYNGEE. The CDR3 loop spans 14 amino acids. The germline V and J ends were trimmed by 0 bases and 10 bases, with 14 bases remaining between them. The CDR3 protein is CASSVGGEGYEQFF. In DNA form, the CDR3 reads TGTGCCAGCAGCGTAGGTGGCGAGGGGTACGAGCAGTTCTTC.

The V call is TRBV5-1, the J call TRBJ2-7, with D possibly being TRBD1 (5 bases). This CDR3 comprises 17 residues. CDR1 and CDR2 from the germline V gene are SGHRS and YFSETQ. The V end lost 9 bases, the J end lost 3 bases, and 28 bases lay between the germline ends. The CDR3 DNA sequence: TGCGCCATCAGACCCCGCGAACAGGACGCCTTAAACTACGAGCAGTACTTC. It yields the protein CAIRPREQDALNYEQYF.

The rearrangement links TRBV2 to TRBJ1-3; D uncertain. V was clipped by 1 base and J by 2 bases, with 6 bases between them. Germline V gene sequence: CDR1 SNHLY, CDR2 FYNNEI. The CDR3 contains 14 residues. The CDR3 sequence is CASSEDLAGNTIYF. The CDR3 coding sequence is TGTGCCAGCAGTGAAGACCTAGCTGGAAACACCATATATTTT.

CDR3 amino acids: CASSLLWTVKNTEAFF. The CDR3 coding sequence is TGTGCCAGCAGTCTCCTGTGGACAGTGAAGAACACTGAAGCTTTCTTT. The J gene is TRBJ1-1, the V gene TRBV28; weak D call: TRBD1 (6 bases). The germline V and J ends were trimmed by 5 bases and 1 base, with 17 bases remaining between them. The CDR3 covers 16 residues. CDR1 is MDHEN and CDR2 is SYDVKM in the germline V gene.

The chain has TRBV6-5 and TRBJ2-5, with D hard to call. Germline-derived CDR1 and CDR2 are MNHEY and SVGAGI. The CDR3 runs 13 residues. V was clipped by 0 bases and J by 5 bases, with 7 bases between them. DNA of the CDR3: TGTGCCAGCAGTTACTCTCCTCGGGAGACCCAGTACTTC. Encoded protein: CASSYSPRETQYF.

The chain uses TRBV6-6 and TRBJ1-2; a possible D gene is TRBD1 (5 bases). This CDR3 is 15 amino acids long. Germline CDR1 reads MNHNY; CDR2 reads SVGAGI (reference sequence). V was shortened by 0 bases and J by 6 bases, with 14 bases between the two germline ends. The CDR3 DNA follows: TGTGCCAGCAGTTACTCGTCAGGGAGTACTCATGGCTACACCTTC. Protein: CASSYSSGSTHGYTF.

This chain links TRBV18 with TRBJ2-7, with 12 bases aligning to TRBD2. The CDR3 totals 15 residues. The V and J ends lost 3 bases and 5 bases, in that order; junction bases with no gene match: 5. Germline V CDR1 and CDR2: KGHSH, LQKENI. The CDR3 DNA reads TGTGCCAGCTCACCCGGACTAGCGGGATCTGACGAGCAGTACTTC. Translating it yields CASSPGLAGSDEQYF.

The V gene is TRBV11-2, the J gene TRBJ1-3; D possibly corresponds to TRBD1 (5 bases). Trimming cost V 1 base and J 1 base, with 5 bases left between them. Germline-derived CDR1 and CDR2 are SGHAT and FQNNGV. The CDR3 loop spans 14 amino acids. The CDR3 bases are TGTGCCAGCAGCTTAGCAGGGTCTGGAAACACCATATATTTT. It encodes CASSLAGSGNTIYF.

This clone was seen once. V gene TRBV5-6 combines with J gene TRBJ2-7, with 8 bases matching TRBD1. Germline V gives CDR1 SGHDT, CDR2 YYEEEE. The V gene end was trimmed by 3 bases and the J gene end by 2 bases; junction bases not matched to a gene: 4. The CDR3 runs 14 residues. In nucleotides, the CDR3 is TGTGCCAGCAGCTGGGGCAGGGGGCCCTACGAGCAGTACTTC. Its protein is CASSWGRGPYEQYF. Based on the CDR3 plus reference TRBV5-6 and TRBJ2-7, the full variable domain is DAGVTQSPTHLIKTRGQQVTLRCSPKSGHDTVSWYQQALGQGPQFIFQYYEEEERQRGNFPDRFSGHQFPNYSSELNVNALLLGDSALYLCASSWGRGPYEQYFGPGTRLTVT.

The CDR3 loop is CASSPTGGGYEQYF. The CDR3 region has the DNA TGTGCCAGCAGCCCGACAGGGGGCGGCTACGAGCAGTACTTC. This chain uses TRBV6-5 with TRBJ2-7, with TRBD1 matching 10 bases. This CDR3 region has 14 residues. The V gene end was trimmed by 6 bases and the J gene end by 3 bases; junction bases not matched to a gene: 5. Germline CDR1 reads MNHEY; CDR2 reads SVGAGI.

V is TRBV7-9 and J is TRBJ2-3; 14 positions match TRBD2. V shed 5 bases and J 10 bases; nucleotides not matched to a gene: 5. The CDR3 runs 14 residues. Germline CDR1 and CDR2: SEHNR and FQNEAQ (reference sequence). CDR3 bases: TGTGCCAGCAGCCCTACGGGACTAGCGGGGGCGCAGTATTTT. Translation gives CASSPTGLAGAQYF.

This chain uses TRBV5-1 with TRBJ2-3; D gene ambiguous. Trimming left V 4 bases short and J 2 bases short, with 8 bases between. CDR3 size: 13 residues. The germline V gene has CDR1 SGHRS and CDR2 YFSETQ. The CDR3 DNA is TGCGCCAGCAGCGGACCCTCCACAGATACGCAGTATTTT. It codes for CASSGPSTDTQYF.